The 25 T cell receptor beta chains given below trace back to one sample, sequenced in a study of patients and donors after allogeneic stem cell transplantation. TCRdb re-called the RT-PCR reads through MiXCR, storing one row per CDR3 protein. This sample carries approximately 60,000 distinct CDR3 sequences, roughly 13% of them seen once, and the ten largest clones take 25% to 40%. What was sequenced was blood, either unsorted or a sorted T cell fraction (not recorded which). All receptors derive from a human donor who was either an allogeneic HSCT recipient or a stem cell or donor lymphocyte infusion donor (not recorded which). It is not recorded whose cells these are; they may come from a transplant donor.

In its sample, this clonotype was seen many times. The chain links TRBV14 to TRBJ1-1, with 12 bases fitting TRBD1. The CDR3 contains 17 residues. Looked up from germline, CDR1 is SGHDN and CDR2 is FVKESK. The trim removed 5 bases at V and 4 bases at J, leaving 11 bases unmatched. CDR3 amino acids: CASSWAWDRGPFTEAFF. The DNA for the CDR3 is TGTGCCAGCAGCTGGGCATGGGACAGGGGGCCTTTCACTGAAGCTTTCTTT.

This clonotype was counted at least ten times. The DNA for the CDR3 is TGTGCCAGCAGCAAAGATAGGAGAGAAGCTTTCTTT. It encodes CASSKDRREAFF. The chain employs TRBV6-5 and TRBJ1-1; D not resolved. Trimming stripped 6 bases from V and 8 bases from J, with 13 bases between. CDR1 MNHEY and CDR2 SVGAGI come from the germline V gene. The CDR3 is 12 amino acids.

In this sample, this clonotype turned up many times. This chain connects TRBV12-3 or TRBV12-4 to TRBJ2-7; 7 nucleotides match TRBD2. The V and J ends lost 5 bases and 7 bases, in that order; junction bases with no gene match: 11. The CDR3 length is 14 residues. Here the CDR3 DNA reads TGTGCCAGCAGTCCCCGACTAGCAGTTGAGGAGCAGTACTTC. Translated, it gives CASSPRLAVEEQYF.

The rearrangement joins TRBV25-1 to TRBJ2-5; the D gene is possibly TRBD1 (5 bases). The CDR3 sequence is 16 residues long. V was clipped by 2 bases and J by 5 bases, with 18 bases between them. Germline values: CDR1 MGHDK, CDR2 SYGVNS. The CDR3 bases are TGTGCCAGCAGTGAAAGGGCAGGGTCGATGCAGGAGACCCAGTACTTC. This codes for CASSERAGSMQETQYF.

This clonotype was counted only a few times. The rearrangement links TRBV5-1 to TRBJ2-3; D assignment may be TRBD1 or TRBD2 (5 bases each). The CDR3 runs to 14 residues. Germline V gene lookup returns CDR1 SGHRS and CDR2 YFSETQ. V was cut by 0 bases and J by 6 bases, with 11 bases left in between. CDR3 loop: CASSLEVGDDTQYF. The CDR3 DNA reads TGCGCCAGCAGCTTGGAGGTGGGGGACGATACGCAGTATTTT.

Many counts were recorded for this clonotype. This chain connects TRBV12-3 or TRBV12-4 to TRBJ1-6, with 7 bases matching TRBD1. Germline trimming cut 6 bases from V and 7 bases from J; bases unmatched to any gene: 3. CDR3 length: 13 residues. CDR3 DNA: TGTGCCAGCAGCTGGGACAGAAATTCACCCCTCCACTTT. This encodes CASSWDRNSPLHF.

This chain connects TRBV27 to TRBJ1-4; tentative D call: TRBD1 (5 bases). Trimming removed 5 bases at V and 5 bases at J, with 15 bases between. The CDR3 is 15 residues long. Germline V gives CDR1 MNHEY, CDR2 SMNVEV (reference sequence). CDR3 in amino acids: CASSPGTQENEKLFF. The CDR3, as DNA: TGTGCCAGCAGTCCCGGGACCCAGGAAAATGAAAAACTGTTTTTT. Based on the CDR3 plus reference TRBV27 and TRBJ1-4, the full variable domain is EAQVTQNPRYLITVTGKKLTVTCSQNMNHEYMSWYRQDPGLGLRQIYYSMNVEVTDKGDVPEGYKVSRKEKRNFPLILESPSPNQTSLYFCASSPGTQENEKLFFGSGTQLSVL.

The rearrangement uses TRBV24-1 and TRBJ2-7, with 7 bases identical to TRBD2. Germline V gene data show CDR1 as KGHDR and CDR2 as SFDVKD. This CDR3 contains 15 residues. J lost 2 bases, V lost 2 bases, and 5 bases had no gene match. In DNA, the CDR3 is TGTGCCACCAGTGATTCGCCCGGGGGGACCTACGAGCAGTACTTC. Translating it yields CATSDSPGGTYEQYF.

This clonotype was seen a handful of times. The chain links TRBV9 to TRBJ2-7, with TRBD2 matching over 7 bases. Germline V CDR1 and CDR2: SGDLS, YYNGEE. With V trimmed by 2 bases and J by 2 bases, 4 bases remained unmatched. There are 14 residues in the CDR3. In DNA form, the CDR3 reads TGTGCCAGCAGCGTTGGGGACTATACCTACGAGCAGTACTTC. As protein: CASSVGDYTYEQYF.

This clonotype has only a few counts. This chain connects TRBV12-3 or TRBV12-4 to TRBJ1-3; a weak D match, TRBD1 (5 bases). V lost 3 bases, J lost 7 bases, and 10 bases lay in between. The CDR3 covers 13 residues. The CDR3 is CASSLGVQNTIYF. The CDR3 DNA is TGTGCCAGCAGTTTGGGGGTTCAGAACACCATATATTTT.

This clonotype was observed a few times. This chain connects TRBV4-2 to TRBJ2-3; 8 nucleotides agree with TRBD2. This CDR3 is 17 amino acids long. J lost 1 base, V lost 1 base, and 7 bases had no gene match. Germline-derived CDR1 and CDR2 are LGHNA and YNFKEQ. CDR3 region: CASSQGLARGGTDTQYF. CDR3 bases: TGTGCCAGCAGCCAAGGACTAGCGCGGGGTGGCACAGATACGCAGTATTTT.

This clonotype was counted only a few times. J is TRBJ2-7 and V is TRBV10-1; D possibly uses TRBD1 or TRBD2 (7 bases each). Per germline, CDR1 WNHNN and CDR2 SYGVQD (reference sequence). V was cut by 3 bases and J by 3 bases, with 15 bases left in between. The CDR3 extends over 15 amino acids. The chain's CDR3 is CASSDRGGQIYEQYF. The CDR3 DNA reads as TGCGCCAGCAGTGATAGGGGGGGACAGATCTACGAGCAGTACTTC.

This clonotype was counted at least ten times. The V gene is TRBV10-2, the J gene TRBJ2-5; TRBD2 matches at 10 bases. Germline-derived CDR1 and CDR2 are WSHSY and SAAADI. V gave up 4 bases and J gave up 2 bases; unmatched junction bases: 7. This CDR3 is built from 16 residues. The chain's CDR3 is CASSAIAGGLQETQYF. CDR3 DNA sequence: TGCGCCAGCAGTGCCATAGCGGGAGGCCTACAAGAGACCCAGTACTTC.

This chain uses TRBV2 with TRBJ2-7, with TRBD1 matching over 9 bases. The length of the CDR3 is 14 residues. Germline values: CDR1 SNHLY, CDR2 FYNNEI. The V gene end was trimmed by 7 bases and the J gene end by 3 bases; junction bases not matched to a gene: 7. CDR3: CASTTDRGNYEQYF. In DNA form, the CDR3 reads TGTGCCAGCACCACGGACAGGGGAAACTACGAGCAGTACTTC.

There are a few counts of this clonotype. The gene calls are TRBV12-5 and TRBJ2-1, with D tentatively TRBD2 (5 bases). The CDR3 is 15 amino acids. Trimming left V 0 bases short and J 5 bases short, with 11 bases between. In germline, CDR1 is LGHNT, CDR2 FRNRAP. The CDR3 loop is CASGLVNEGNNEQFF. The CDR3 DNA sequence: TGTGCTAGTGGTTTGGTCAATGAGGGAAACAATGAGCAGTTCTTC.

The chain has TRBV18 and TRBJ2-5, with 8 bases that match TRBD1. The V segment lost 3 bases and the J segment 4 bases; nucleotides outside the gene matches: 4. The germline V gene has CDR1 KGHSH and CDR2 LQKENI. The CDR3 extends over 14 amino acids. CDR3 DNA sequence: TGTGCCAGCTCACCCGGACAGGGAGGAGAGACCCAGTACTTC. This translates into CASSPGQGGETQYF.

The gene calls are TRBV7-2 and TRBJ2-2; 9 bases map to TRBD1. Germline V CDR1 and CDR2: SGHTA, FQGNSA. This CDR3 is built from 16 residues. V lost 5 bases, J lost 6 bases, and 10 bases stayed unmatched. CDR3 amino acids: CASSPNRGRGSGELFF. In nucleotides, the CDR3 is TGTGCCAGCAGCCCCAACAGGGGGCGCGGATCCGGGGAGCTGTTTTTT. The full variable domain, with the rest looked up from reference TRBV7-2 and TRBJ2-2, is GAGVSQSPSNKVTEKGKDVELRCDPISGHTALYWYRQSLGQGLEFLIYFQGNSAPDKSGLPSDRFSAERTGGSVSTLTIQRTQQEDSAVYLCASSPNRGRGSGELFFGEGSRLTVL.

There are many counts of this clonotype. J is TRBJ2-3 and V is TRBV10-3; D unresolved. The V gene's germline CDR1 is ENHRY and CDR2 SYGVKD. V gave up 7 bases and J gave up 0 bases, with 8 bases separating them. This CDR3 contains 13 residues. The CDR3 nucleotides read TGTGCCATCACTCAGGATAGCACAGATACGCAGTATTTT. It translates to CAITQDSTDTQYF.

This clonotype was seen only a few times. V gene TRBV11-2 combines with J gene TRBJ2-2; TRBD2 might be the D (6 bases). V was pared by 5 bases and J by 7 bases, with 17 bases between. Germline values: CDR1 SGHAT, CDR2 FQNNGV. This CDR3 region has 15 residues. This chain's CDR3 is CASSALGRTLGELFF. The CDR3 bases are TGTGCCAGCAGCGCACTCGGGAGAACCCTCGGGGAGCTGTTTTTT.

This clonotype has a count of ten or more. The chain joins TRBV7-9 to TRBJ2-7; D is ambiguous. V shed 7 bases and J shed 0 bases, with 16 bases lying between them. The CDR3 covers 15 residues. In germline, CDR1 is SEHNR, CDR2 FQNEAQ (reference sequence). CDR3 coding DNA: TGTGCCAGCAAATGGGTCAACAGTAGCTCCTACGAGCAGTACTTC. This translates into CASKWVNSSSYEQYF.

The gene calls are TRBV9 and TRBJ2-2, with 8 bases identical to TRBD2. V gave up 2 bases and J gave up 1 base; unmatched junction bases: 1. This CDR3 spans 15 amino acids. Germline V CDR1 and CDR2: SGDLS, YYNGEE. CDR3 bases: TGTGCCAGCAGCGTTGCGGGAGGGAACACCGGGGAGCTGTTTTTT. It yields the protein CASSVAGGNTGELFF.

This chain connects TRBV7-9 to TRBJ2-3, with 8 bases matching TRBD2. Germline values: CDR1 SEHNR, CDR2 FQNEAQ (reference sequence). The CDR3 is 14 residues long. The V gene end was trimmed by 4 bases and the J gene end by 6 bases; junction bases not matched to a gene: 6. The CDR3 DNA sequence: TGTGCCAGCAGCTCCGGACTAGCAGGGGATACGCAGTATTTT. Translating gives CASSSGLAGDTQYF. The variable domain in full, completed from reference TRBV7-9 and TRBJ2-3, reads DTGVSQNPRHKITKRGQNVTFRCDPISEHNRLYWYRQTLGQGPEFLTYFQNEAQLEKSRLLSDRFSAERPKGSFSTLEIQRTEQGDSAMYLCASSSGLAGDTQYFGPGTRLTVL.

This clonotype has only a few counts. The CDR3 DNA sequence: TGTGCCAGCAGCCAGTGGACCCTGGGGGAGCAGTACTTC. Protein sequence: CASSQWTLGEQYF. This sequence joins TRBV14 and TRBJ2-7; no reliable D call. This CDR3 comprises 13 residues. Trimming cost V 3 bases and J 7 bases, with 13 bases left between them. Per germline, CDR1 SGHDN and CDR2 FVKESK.

This clonotype was observed many times. The chain is built from TRBV5-1 and TRBJ2-7; 9 bases are a match to TRBD1. This CDR3 is built from 14 residues. Germline V gene data show CDR1 as SGHRS and CDR2 as YFSETQ. The J segment lost 3 bases and the V segment lost 4 bases, leaving 5 bases of the junction unmatched. CDR3 DNA: TGCGCCAGCAGCACCTTGACAGGGGGCTACGAGCAGTACTTC. This encodes CASSTLTGGYEQYF.

This clonotype was recorded many times. The CDR3 is CASSYSGPMNTEAFF. In DNA, the CDR3 is TGTGCCAGCAGTTACTCGGGACCTATGAACACTGAAGCTTTCTTT. This rearrangement joins TRBV6-6 to TRBJ1-1, with D possibly being TRBD1 (5 bases). V was pared by 0 bases and J by 0 bases, with 8 bases between. Germline CDR1 MNHNY, CDR2 SVGAGI (reference sequence). The CDR3 loop spans 15 amino acids.